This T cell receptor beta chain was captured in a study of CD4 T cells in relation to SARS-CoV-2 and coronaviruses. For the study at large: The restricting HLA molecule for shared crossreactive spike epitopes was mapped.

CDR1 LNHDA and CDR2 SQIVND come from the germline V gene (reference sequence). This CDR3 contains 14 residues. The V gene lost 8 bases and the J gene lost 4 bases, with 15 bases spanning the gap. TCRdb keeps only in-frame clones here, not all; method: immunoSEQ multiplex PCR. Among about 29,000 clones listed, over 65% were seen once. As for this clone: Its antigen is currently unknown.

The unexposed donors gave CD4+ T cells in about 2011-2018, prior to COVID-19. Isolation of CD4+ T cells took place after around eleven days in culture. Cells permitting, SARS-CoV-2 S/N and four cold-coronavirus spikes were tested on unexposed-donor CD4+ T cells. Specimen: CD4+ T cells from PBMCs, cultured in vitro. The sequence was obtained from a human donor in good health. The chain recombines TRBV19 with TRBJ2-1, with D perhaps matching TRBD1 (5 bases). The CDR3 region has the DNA TGTGCCAGTCGGAATGGGGCGAGATACAATGAGCAGTTCTTC. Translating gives CASRNGARYNEQFF.